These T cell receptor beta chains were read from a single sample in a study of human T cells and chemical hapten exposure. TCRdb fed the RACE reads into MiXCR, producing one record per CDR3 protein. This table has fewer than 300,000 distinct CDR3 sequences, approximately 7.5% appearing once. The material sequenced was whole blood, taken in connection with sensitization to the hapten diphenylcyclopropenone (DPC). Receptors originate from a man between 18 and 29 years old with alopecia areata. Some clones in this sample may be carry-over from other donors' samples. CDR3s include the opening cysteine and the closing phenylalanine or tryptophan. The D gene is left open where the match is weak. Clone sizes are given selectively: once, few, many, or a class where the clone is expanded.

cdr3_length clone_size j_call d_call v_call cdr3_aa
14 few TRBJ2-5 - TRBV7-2 CASSLGWQGETQYF
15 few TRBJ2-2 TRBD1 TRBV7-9 CASSLTGALTGELFF
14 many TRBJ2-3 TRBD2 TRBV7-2 CASSAGLVTDTQYF
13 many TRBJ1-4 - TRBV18 CASSYSLNEKLFF
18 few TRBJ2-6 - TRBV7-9 CASSARPRFSSGANVLTF
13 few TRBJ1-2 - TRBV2 CASRSDYDYGYTF
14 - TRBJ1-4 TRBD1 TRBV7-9 CASSRTGDHEKLFF
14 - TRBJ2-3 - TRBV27 CASSLIRETDTQYF
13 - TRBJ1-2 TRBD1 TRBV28 CASRPDRSYGYTF
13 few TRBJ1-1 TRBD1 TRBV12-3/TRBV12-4 CASSRQGASEAFF
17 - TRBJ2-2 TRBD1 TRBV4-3 CASSPSRDRTNTGELFF